The 15 T cell receptor beta chains below all came from one sample that was sequenced in a study of blood T cells in healthy people across ages. Through a sample-barcoded 5' primer and a J-beta primer mix, a second PCR was run for roughly 7 to 12 cycles. From the 5' RACE reads, TCRdb called clonotypes with MiXCR, one entry per CDR3 protein. The data hold approximately 800,000 distinct CDR3 sequences, with 40% to 65% observed a single time. The sample taken for sequencing was blood. These receptors all come from a man aged 80 or over in good health.

V is TRBV7-2 and J is TRBJ2-5; D gene uncertain. Between the trimmed V and J ends, which lost 2 bases and 1 base, there was a span of 11 bases. The CDR3 covers 15 residues. The germline V gene encodes CDR1 SGHTA and CDR2 FQGNSA. The CDR3 region is CASSLQAGVQETQYF. CDR3 in DNA: TGTGCCAGCAGCTTACAAGCAGGAGTCCAAGAGACCCAGTACTTC. Full variable domain (rest looked up from reference TRBV7-2 and TRBJ2-5): GAGVSQSPSNKVTEKGKDVELRCDPISGHTALYWYRQSLGQGLEFLIYFQGNSAPDKSGLPSDRFSAERTGGSVSTLTIQRTQQEDSAVYLCASSLQAGVQETQYFGPGTRLLVL.

The table lists this clonotype with a few counts. This sequence joins TRBV29-1 and TRBJ2-7, with a possible D match to TRBD1 (5 bases). The J call may not be correct, given that the DNA end is closer to TRBJ2-5. Germline V gene data show CDR1 as SQVTM and CDR2 as ANQGSEA. CDR3 length: 11 amino acids. The CDR3 sequence: CSVVQGGTQYF. The CDR3 DNA is TGCAGCGTTGTGCAGGGTGGGACCCAGTACTTC.

The chain recombines TRBV20-1 with TRBJ2-4, with D possibly being TRBD1 or TRBD2 (5 bases each). The V and J ends lost 0 bases and 7 bases respectively, with 13 bases between them. CDR3 length: 14 amino acids. The germline CDR1 and CDR2 sequences are DFQATT and SNEGSKA (reference sequence). Here the CDR3 DNA reads TGCAGTGCTAGAGACCCCAGGGACGGGAACATTCAGTACTTC. It yields the protein CSARDPRDGNIQYF.

The rearrangement uses TRBV6-6 and TRBJ2-1; D may correspond to TRBD1 or TRBD2 (6 bases each). V was cut by 7 bases and J by 13 bases, with 20 bases left in between. The CDR3 runs 13 residues. Germline assignment: CDR1 MNHNY and CDR2 SVGAGI (reference sequence). The CDR3, as DNA: TGTGCCAGCAAGCCGGGGGCATCCGGACAACAGTTCTTC. Protein product: CASKPGASGQQFF.

Only a few counts were recorded for this clonotype. The chain combines TRBV20-1 with TRBJ2-7; TRBD2 is a possible D gene (6 bases). Germline V gene data show CDR1 as DFQATT and CDR2 as SNEGSKA (reference sequence). V gave up 0 bases and J gave up 9 bases, with 15 bases separating them. This CDR3 has 13 amino acids. Here the CDR3 DNA reads TGCAGTGCTAGAGAAGGCGGGGTTGGAGGGCAGTACTTC. Translation gives CSAREGGVGGQYF.

This clonotype has just a few counts. The chain recombines TRBV20-1 with TRBJ2-1; D unclear. Trimming stripped 1 base from V and 3 bases from J, with 10 bases between. The CDR3 spans 14 residues. Germline V gene data show CDR1 as DFQATT and CDR2 as SNEGSKA (reference sequence). CDR3: CSARGIRNYNEQFF. In nucleotides, the CDR3 is TGCAGTGCTAGAGGCATTAGGAACTACAATGAGCAGTTCTTC.

The CDR3 nucleotides are TGTGCCAGCAGCCCGACCGCGGTCAGCGGGACTGACAATGAGCAGTTCTTC. Translating it yields CASSPTAVSGTDNEQFF. V gene TRBV5-5 combines with J gene TRBJ2-1; TRBD2 matches 7 bases. This CDR3 contains 17 residues. Losses at the gene ends were 4 bases for V and 5 bases for J; bases not matched to a gene: 15. CDR1 SGHKS and CDR2 YYEKEE come from the germline V gene (reference sequence).

This clonotype was counted a few times. The J gene is TRBJ2-3, the V gene TRBV4-1, with 12 bases matching TRBD2. The CDR3 runs to 16 residues. Germline assignment: CDR1 MGHRA and CDR2 YSYEKL. The V segment lost 5 bases and the J segment 14 bases; nucleotides outside the gene matches: 17. This CDR3 reads CASSSPTSGSFRYAYF. The CDR3 coding sequence is TGCGCCAGCAGCTCTCCGACTAGCGGGAGCTTCAGATACGCGTATTTT.

The chain is built from TRBV7-9 and TRBJ1-1; D unresolved. This CDR3 spans 15 amino acids. The germline V gene has CDR1 SEHNR and CDR2 FQNEAQ (reference sequence). V gave up 2 bases and J gave up 3 bases, with 13 bases separating them. CDR3 sequence: CASSLRPVGDTEAFF. CDR3 coding DNA: TGTGCCAGCAGCTTACGACCAGTTGGGGACACTGAAGCTTTCTTT.

The chain links TRBV10-3 to TRBJ2-5; 7 positions agree with TRBD2. The V gene end was trimmed by 8 bases and the J gene end by 11 bases; junction bases not matched to a gene: 14. CDR3 length: 13 residues. The V gene's germline CDR1 is ENHRY and CDR2 SYGVKD. DNA for the CDR3: TGTGCCATCCGACTAGCCCCTTCCACAGAGCAGTACTTC. Protein sequence: CAIRLAPSTEQYF.

The sample holds a few counts of this clonotype. The chain has TRBV5-1 and TRBJ2-7, with D perhaps matching TRBD1 or TRBD2 (5 bases each). Germline loops: CDR1 SGHRS, CDR2 YFSETQ. The length of the CDR3 is 16 residues. V was cut by 4 bases and J by 6 bases, with 23 bases left in between. CDR3 nucleotides: TGCGCCAGCAGCCTAAGGGACCTCAGAGATCCGGTCGAGCAGTACTTC. Encoded protein: CASSLRDLRDPVEQYF.

The J gene is TRBJ2-7, the V gene TRBV20-1; weak D call: TRBD2 (6 bases). CDR3 length: 15 amino acids. Germline V gene data show CDR1 as DFQATT and CDR2 as SNEGSKA (reference sequence). With 0 bases removed from V and 2 bases from J, the gap between germline ends came to 14 bases. CDR3 nucleotides: TGCAGTGCTAGAGATATGGCTAGCGCTGCCTACGAGCAGTACTTC. Its translation is CSARDMASAAYEQYF.

This clonotype was observed a single time. The chain is built from TRBV27 and TRBJ2-1, with TRBD2 identical over 7 bases. Germline assignment: CDR1 MNHEY and CDR2 SMNVEV (reference sequence). V shed 6 bases and J 10 bases; nucleotides not matched to a gene: 12. The CDR3 spans 14 residues. The CDR3 DNA reads as TGTGCCAGCAGCCTTCTACTAGCGCCCAACGAGCAGTTCTTC. This codes for CASSLLLAPNEQFF.

The chain has TRBV7-6 and TRBJ2-3; TRBD2 agrees at 8 bases. This CDR3 comprises 16 residues. Germline V gives CDR1 SGHVS, CDR2 FNYEAQ. The trim removed 0 bases at V and 6 bases at J, leaving 8 bases unmatched. CDR3 nucleotide sequence: TGTGCCAGCAGCTTAGCGGGAGCGGGAGAGCGGGATACGCAGTATTTT. Protein product: CASSLAGAGERDTQYF.

The J gene is TRBJ1-4, the V gene TRBV9; TRBD1 aligns across 8 bases. J gave up 4 bases and V 3 bases, and 8 bases lay outside the gene matches. Germline V gene lookup returns CDR1 SGDLS and CDR2 YYNGEE. This CDR3 comprises 16 residues. In DNA, the CDR3 is TGTGCCAGCAGCGCCGACAGGGGCGGTGGTAATGAAAAACTGTTTTTT. Translated: CASSADRGGGNEKLFF.